The rows below give T cell receptor beta chains drawn from one sample of a study of immune evolution from preneoplasia to lung adenocarcinoma. Measured with immunoSEQ multiplex PCR; TCRdb has only the in-frame clones, and not every one. The top ten hold approximately 8.5% of the sample, which has 3,200 or so clones, 83% seen once. The sequenced material came from FFPE adjacent normal lung tissue. Every receptor here comes from a person between 65 and 79 years old with lung adenocarcinoma. The CDR3 runs from the conserved cysteine through the conserved F or W. The D gene is left open where the match is weak. The listing skips clone size in some rows; elsewhere it reads once, few, many or a size class.

abundance: NA; v_gene: TRBV29-1; j_gene: TRBJ2-7; d_gene: NA; CDR3aa: CSGRDGVGEQYF; CDR3nt: TGCAGCGGCAGGGACGGGGTGGGAGAGCAGTACTTC
abundance: NA; v_gene: TRBV6-4; j_gene: TRBJ1-5; d_gene: NA; CDR3aa: CASSEGLNSNQPQHF; CDR3nt: TGTGCCAGCAGTGAAGGTTTAAATAGCAATCAGCCCCAGCATTTT
abundance: NA; v_gene: TRBV11-2; j_gene: TRBJ2-2; d_gene: TRBD2; CDR3aa: CASSFDGGDHRELFF; CDR3nt: TGTGCCAGCAGCTTTGACGGGGGGGATCACCGGGAGCTGTTTTTT
abundance: NA; v_gene: TRBV30; j_gene: TRBJ1-6; d_gene: NA; CDR3aa: CAWSVQGPNSPLHF; CDR3nt: TGTGCCTGGAGTGTGCAAGGACCTAATTCACCCCTCCACTTT
abundance: NA; v_gene: TRBV28; j_gene: TRBJ2-3; d_gene: NA; CDR3aa: CASSWGLRADTQYF; CDR3nt: TGTGCCAGCAGTTGGGGCTTGAGGGCAGATACGCAGTATTTT
abundance: once; v_gene: TRBV30; j_gene: TRBJ2-2; d_gene: NA; CDR3aa: CAWSDDGTNTGELFF; CDR3nt: TGTGCCTGGAGCGACGACGGGACCAACACCGGGGAGCTGTTTTTT
abundance: NA; v_gene: TRBV11-1; j_gene: TRBJ2-5; d_gene: NA; CDR3aa: CASSFTGKKETQYF; CDR3nt: TGTGCCAGCAGCTTTACAGGGAAGAAAGAGACCCAGTACTTC
abundance: NA; v_gene: TRBV11-2; j_gene: TRBJ2-7; d_gene: NA; CDR3aa: CASSEPGPRDEQYF; CDR3nt: TGTGCCAGCAGCGAACCGGGACCTCGGGACGAGCAGTACTTC
abundance: NA; v_gene: TRBV28; j_gene: TRBJ2-1; d_gene: NA; CDR3aa: CASSSGTGSGRAHNEQFF; CDR3nt: TGTGCCAGCAGTTCCGGGACAGGGAGCGGGAGGGCCCACAATGAGCAGTTCTTC
abundance: NA; v_gene: TRBV6-6; j_gene: TRBJ1-2; d_gene: TRBD1; CDR3aa: CASSYPTGPGGYTF; CDR3nt: TGTGCCAGCAGTTACCCGACAGGGCCGGGTGGCTACACCTTC
abundance: NA; v_gene: TRBV10-2; j_gene: TRBJ1-5; d_gene: NA; CDR3aa: CASSEGPNQPQHF; CDR3nt: TGCGCCAGCAGTGAGGGGCCCAATCAGCCCCAGCATTTT
abundance: NA; v_gene: TRBV19; j_gene: TRBJ1-4; d_gene: NA; CDR3aa: CASRLHGSGEKLFF; CDR3nt: TGTGCCAGTAGACTTCACGGTTCGGGGGAAAAACTGTTTTTT
abundance: NA; v_gene: TRBV29-1; j_gene: TRBJ1-5; d_gene: NA; CDR3aa: CSVAWDSNQPQHF; CDR3nt: TGCAGCGTTGCGTGGGATAGCAATCAGCCCCAGCATTTT
abundance: NA; v_gene: TRBV9; j_gene: TRBJ2-3; d_gene: TRBD2; CDR3aa: CASNGGGIDTQYF; CDR3nt: TGTGCCAGCAACGGCGGGGGGATTGATACGCAGTATTTT
abundance: once; v_gene: TRBV7-6; j_gene: TRBJ2-1; d_gene: NA; CDR3aa: CASSLPSANSYNEQFF; CDR3nt: TGTGCCAGCAGCTTACCTAGCGCGAACTCCTACAATGAGCAGTTCTTC
abundance: NA; v_gene: TRBV18; j_gene: TRBJ2-2; d_gene: NA; CDR3aa: CASSDTGELFF; CDR3nt: TGTGCCAGCTCAGACACCGGGGAGCTGTTTTTT
abundance: once; v_gene: TRBV19; j_gene: TRBJ2-7; d_gene: NA; CDR3aa: CASSPGDGSRYEQYF; CDR3nt: TGTGCCAGTAGTCCTGGGGACGGGAGTAGGTACGAGCAGTACTTC
abundance: NA; v_gene: TRBV5-6; j_gene: TRBJ1-1; d_gene: TRBD1; CDR3aa: CASSRGQLNTEAFF; CDR3nt: TGTGCCAGCAGCCGGGGACAGTTGAACACTGAAGCTTTCTTT
abundance: once; v_gene: TRBV5-6; j_gene: TRBJ2-7; d_gene: NA; CDR3aa: CASSLGYSYEQYF; CDR3nt: TGTGCCAGCAGCTTGGGCTACTCCTACGAGCAGTACTTC
abundance: NA; v_gene: TRBV5-1; j_gene: TRBJ1-2; d_gene: TRBD1; CDR3aa: CASSVGQVWEGYTF; CDR3nt: TGCGCCAGCAGCGTCGGACAGGTCTGGGAGGGCTACACCTTC
abundance: NA; v_gene: TRBV6-5; j_gene: TRBJ2-1; d_gene: TRBD2; CDR3aa: CASSYASGIYNEQFF; CDR3nt: TGTGCCAGCAGTTATGCTAGCGGGATCTACAATGAGCAGTTCTTC
abundance: once; v_gene: TRBV7-9; j_gene: TRBJ2-2; d_gene: NA; CDR3aa: CASSWVTGELFF; CDR3nt: TGTGCCAGCAGCTGGGTCACCGGGGAGCTGTTTTTT
abundance: NA; v_gene: TRBV6-1; j_gene: TRBJ1-1; d_gene: NA; CDR3aa: CASSEALGRSTEAFF; CDR3nt: TGTGCCAGCAGTGAAGCTCTGGGCCGGAGCACTGAAGCTTTCTTT
abundance: NA; v_gene: TRBV28; j_gene: TRBJ2-1; d_gene: NA; CDR3aa: CASSLYQRLGPERGVRNEQFF; CDR3nt: TGTGCCAGCAGTTTATACCAAAGACTAGGGCCCGAGAGAGGCGTAAGGAATGAGCAGTTCTTC
abundance: NA; v_gene: TRBV28; j_gene: TRBJ2-7; d_gene: NA; CDR3aa: CASYLPGSPYEQYF; CDR3nt: TGTGCCAGCTACCTCCCCGGGAGTCCGTACGAGCAGTACTTC
abundance: once; v_gene: TRBV30; j_gene: TRBJ1-1; d_gene: NA; CDR3aa: CAWTYQPNTEAFF; CDR3nt: TGTGCCTGGACTTACCAGCCGAACACTGAAGCTTTCTTT
abundance: NA; v_gene: TRBV5-6; j_gene: TRBJ2-7; d_gene: NA; CDR3aa: CASSRTYEQYF; CDR3nt: TGTGCCAGCAGCCGTACCTACGAGCAGTACTTC
abundance: NA; v_gene: TRBV7-9; j_gene: TRBJ1-1; d_gene: NA; CDR3aa: CASSLAVSLNTEAFF; CDR3nt: TGTGCCAGCAGCTTAGCGGTTAGCCTGAACACTGAAGCTTTCTTT
abundance: NA; v_gene: TRBV11-2; j_gene: TRBJ1-1; d_gene: NA; CDR3aa: CASSSTDRKNTEAFF; CDR3nt: TGTGCCAGCAGCTCTACGGACAGAAAGAACACTGAAGCTTTCTTT
abundance: NA; v_gene: TRBV18; j_gene: TRBJ1-5; d_gene: NA; CDR3aa: CASSPDRSNQPQHF; CDR3nt: TGTGCCAGCTCACCGGACCGTAGCAATCAGCCCCAGCATTTT
abundance: NA; v_gene: TRBV29-1; j_gene: TRBJ1-3; d_gene: NA; CDR3aa: CSVAAVGNTIYF; CDR3nt: TGCAGCGTTGCTGCAGTCGGAAACACCATATATTTT
abundance: NA; v_gene: TRBV7-8; j_gene: TRBJ1-1; d_gene: NA; CDR3aa: CASSLAQPNTEAFF; CDR3nt: TGTGCCAGCAGCTTAGCGCAACCAAACACTGAAGCTTTCTTT
abundance: NA; v_gene: TRBV11-2; j_gene: TRBJ2-7; d_gene: TRBD2; CDR3aa: CASRQLGTSGDSFYEQYF; CDR3nt: TGTGCCAGCAGACAATTAGGGACTAGCGGGGACTCTTTCTACGAGCAGTACTTC
abundance: NA; v_gene: TRBV14; j_gene: TRBJ2-7; d_gene: NA; CDR3aa: CASRRRIGEQYF; CDR3nt: TGTGCCAGCAGGAGGAGGATTGGGGAGCAGTACTTC
abundance: NA; v_gene: TRBV7-9; j_gene: TRBJ2-7; d_gene: TRBD2; CDR3aa: CASSLRSGISYEQYF; CDR3nt: TGTGCCAGCAGCTTACGTAGCGGGATCTCCTACGAGCAGTACTTC
abundance: few; v_gene: TRBV19; j_gene: TRBJ2-2; d_gene: NA; CDR3aa: CASSNAAPVGTGELFF; CDR3nt: TGTGCCAGTAGTAATGCGGCCCCGGTGGGCACCGGGGAGCTGTTTTTT
abundance: NA; v_gene: TRBV5-1; j_gene: TRBJ2-5; d_gene: NA; CDR3aa: CASSLGSGDETQYF; CDR3nt: TGCGCCAGCAGCTTGGGGTCAGGGGATGAGACCCAGTACTTC
abundance: NA; v_gene: TRBV7-9; j_gene: TRBJ1-2; d_gene: NA; CDR3aa: CASSPDTRYGYTF; CDR3nt: TGTGCCAGCAGCCCCGACACTCGATATGGCTACACCTTC
abundance: NA; v_gene: TRBV30; j_gene: TRBJ2-5; d_gene: NA; CDR3aa: CAWSVGSGRGETQYF; CDR3nt: TGTGCCTGGAGTGTAGGCTCAGGTCGCGGAGAGACCCAGTACTTC
abundance: NA; v_gene: TRBV20-1; j_gene: TRBJ2-1; d_gene: NA; CDR3aa: CSAIYNEQFF; CDR3nt: TGCAGTGCTATTTACAATGAGCAGTTCTTC
abundance: NA; v_gene: TRBV4-1; j_gene: TRBJ2-7; d_gene: NA; CDR3aa: CASSQELSDSSYEQYF; CDR3nt: TGCGCCAGCAGCCAAGAACTGTCGGACAGCTCCTACGAGCAGTACTTC
abundance: large; v_gene: TRBV7-9; j_gene: TRBJ2-7; d_gene: NA; CDR3aa: CASSLQSPVTYEQYF; CDR3nt: TGTGCCAGCAGCTTACAGAGTCCCGTAACCTACGAGCAGTACTTC
abundance: NA; v_gene: TRBV11-2; j_gene: TRBJ1-5; d_gene: NA; CDR3aa: CASSPQNNQPQHF; CDR3nt: TGTGCCAGCAGCCCTCAGAACAATCAGCCCCAGCATTTT
abundance: NA; v_gene: TRBV10-3; j_gene: TRBJ2-2; d_gene: NA; CDR3aa: CAIRETEDTGELFF; CDR3nt: TGTGCCATCAGGGAGACAGAGGACACCGGGGAGCTGTTTTTT
abundance: NA; v_gene: TRBV19; j_gene: TRBJ1-1; d_gene: NA; CDR3aa: CASSYQGRGTEAFF; CDR3nt: TGTGCCAGTAGTTATCAAGGGAGGGGCACTGAAGCTTTCTTT
abundance: NA; v_gene: TRBV6-5; j_gene: TRBJ2-7; d_gene: NA; CDR3aa: CASSYSARAVYEQYF; CDR3nt: TGTGCCAGCAGTTACTCGGCCAGGGCAGTCTACGAGCAGTACTTC
abundance: NA; v_gene: TRBV5-6; j_gene: TRBJ1-2; d_gene: TRBD1; CDR3aa: CASSLGQGTYGYTF; CDR3nt: TGTGCCAGCAGCTTGGGACAGGGAACCTATGGCTACACCTTC
abundance: NA; v_gene: TRBV9; j_gene: TRBJ1-3; d_gene: TRBD1; CDR3aa: CASSVDPDRGNSGNTIYF; CDR3nt: TGTGCCAGCAGCGTAGACCCGGACAGGGGGAACTCTGGAAACACCATATATTTT
abundance: NA; v_gene: TRBV4-1; j_gene: TRBJ2-1; d_gene: NA; CDR3aa: CASSHSPSLRGGSYNEQFF; CDR3nt: TGCGCCAGCAGCCACTCTCCTTCCCTACGAGGTGGCTCCTACAATGAGCAGTTCTTC
abundance: NA; v_gene: TRBV5-4; j_gene: TRBJ2-7; d_gene: NA; CDR3aa: CASSVRDTREEQYF; CDR3nt: TGTGCCAGCAGCGTGCGGGACACCCGGGAAGAGCAGTACTTC
abundance: NA; v_gene: TRBV2; j_gene: TRBJ2-5; d_gene: TRBD2; CDR3aa: CAGLGETQYF; CDR3nt: TGTGCCGGACTAGGGGAGACCCAGTACTTC
abundance: NA; v_gene: TRBV5-4; j_gene: TRBJ2-1; d_gene: TRBD2; CDR3aa: CASSFEREPNNEQFF; CDR3nt: TGTGCCAGCAGCTTCGAGCGGGAGCCCAACAATGAGCAGTTCTTC